This T cell receptor (beta chain) was sequenced for a study of a mutant IDH1 vaccine in newly diagnosed glioma (dated by TCRdb to the early 2020s). Study-wide context: Of the roughly 32 treated patients, 62.5% were male and 37.5% were female, and a mean age of about 37 years was recorded. Before enrollment, most patients had been given radiochemotherapy with temozolomide as standard therapy, while the rest had received either radiotherapy alone or temozolomide alone. Six visits were used for peripheral blood collection: V03 (baseline), V05, V07, V10, V12 and V13. For exploratory analyses, fewer than 30 treated patients had longitudinal TCRB deep sequencing done wherever samples were available.

For this clone: No antigen is known for it. Nothing much larger sits one base from this clone, and base qualities are not available.

V drops 4 bases and J drops 4 bases, leaving 17 bases in between. Per the germline V gene, SQVTM is the CDR1 and ANQGSEA is the CDR2. The CDR3 numbers 15 residues from cysteine through phenylalanine. The entry retains the CDR3 DNA only, 45 bases that are in frame from base 1. Libraries were made using the immunoSEQ multiplex PCR assay. Following the manufacturer's protocol, the hsTCRB Kit was used to amplify rearranged TCR beta chain sequences. TCRB libraries were sequenced on an Illumina MiSeq. In the original analysis: The proprietary platform of the kit vendor was used for demultiplexing, trimming and gene mapping. The immuneACCESS repertoire file appears here via TCRdb, limited to in-frame rearrangements. These files lack a portion of the clones; in checked studies, under half of the deficit traces to unresolved V genes, and the cause of the others is not known. V, J and clone size reflect that table, while D and trimming were determined from the DNA. In this sample the table shows 25,000 to 35,000 clones, approximately 86% of which occur a single time. The top ten clonotypes cover around 5% of the sample.

Overall study outcomes, separate from this receptor: PBMC samples for TCRB deep sequencing were selected based on availability. The authors stated that sample limitations prevented analyses of patient blood samples from being reproduced. Immune responses induced by the vaccine were seen in roughly 95% of patients across multiple MHC alleles. Pseudoprogression seemed to be unrelated to changes in the top peripheral T cell clonotypes found by TCRB sequencing.

The time point label for this specimen denotes: baseline, week 1 (first vaccination visit). The label giving this sample's treatment or condition can be read as: pre-vaccination baseline after standard-of-care therapy. Donors had newly diagnosed WHO grade 3 or 4 IDH1-mutant astrocytomas with loss of nuclear ATRX. The samples were drawn from NOA16, a multicentre, single-arm, open-label phase I trial in Germany that tested a mutant IDH1 peptide vaccine in humans for the first time. Visit V03 blood draws served as the baseline sample for immunogenicity testing. Genomic DNA for TCRB sequencing was extracted from EDTA blood using the DNeasy Blood and Tissue Kit.

The chain is made from TRBV29-1 and TRBJ2-1; TRBD2 is a possible D gene, resting on 5 matching bases. Specimen: PBMCs, collected from a glioma patient treated with radiotherapy, temozolomide or both. This clonotype was sampled from a woman aged 40 to 55 with glioma. The CDR3 region has the sequence CSVAWLQTGYNEQFF. The DNA sequence reads TGCAGCGTTGCGTGGCTTCAGACGGGGTACAATGAGCAGTTCTTC.